This T cell receptor beta chain was captured in a study of a mutant IDH1 vaccine in newly diagnosed glioma. As for the study in general: Earlier care involved radiotherapy, temozolomide, or both, and the majority received both. Regarding the study as a whole: Pseudoprogression appears to have had no connection to changes in top peripheral T cell clonotypes. Immune responses induced by vaccination arose in under 95% of the patients.

This CDR3 has 15 residues. Trimming shortened V by 3 bases and J by 4 bases, and 13 bases separated the two germline ends. Germline values: CDR1 LNHNV, CDR2 YYDKDF (reference sequence). This clone has more than one count but fewer than ten. Antigen specificity is unknown. This sample's time point: baseline, week 1 (first vaccination visit). Indicated treatment: pre-vaccination baseline after standard-of-care therapy. Each tumor in the donors was a new WHO grade 3 or 4 astrocytoma, IDH1-mutant and ATRX-lost. This table comes from immunoSEQ multiplex PCR, and its TCRdb copy is limited to in-frame clones, with some not included. The sample lists 45,000 to 65,000 clones; approximately 78% were seen once.

The chain joins TRBV15 to TRBJ1-3; the D is unclear. Sequences were derived from PBMCs, sampled from a glioma patient treated with radiotherapy, temozolomide or both. This receptor was identified in a man between 18 and 35 years old with glioma. The CDR3 is CATSRVGSHGNTIYF. The CDR3 bases are TGTGCCACCAGCAGGGTGGGTTCCCACGGAAACACCATATATTTT.